This T cell receptor (beta chain) comes out of a study of blood T cells in healthy people across ages. Findings and caveats of the study: Diversity was higher, and naive CD4+ cells more numerous, in long-lived donors than in aged donors.

CDR3 size: 16 residues. Germline-derived CDR1 and CDR2 are SGHTA and FQGNSA. V lost 5 bases and J lost 1; bases outside the gene matches: 9. Combining a sample-barcoded 5' primer with a J-beta primer mix, a second PCR ran for about 7 to 12 cycles. From the 5' RACE reads, TCRdb called clonotypes with MiXCR, one entry per CDR3 protein. Altogether under 700,000 distinct CDR3 sequences are present, less than 25% being singletons, with the ten largest covering approximately 10%. Worth noting for this clonotype: Its antigen is as yet unknown.

The authors drew about 9.9 milliliters of peripheral blood from each donor. The sample also formed part of further work on T cells of mothers and their children. That source adds: Maternal samples each gave over 9 million TCR beta CDR3 reads, and child samples roughly 3 million each. Related mother-child pairs shared slightly more overlap than unrelated pairs, but the difference was non-significant.

This chain joins TRBV7-2 and TRBJ2-7, with 9 bases fitting TRBD1. Sequenced: blood. The TCR comes from a boy aged 10-17 years in good health. CDR3 DNA sequence: TGTGCCAGCAGCCCCCAACCGGGACAGGGTTCCTACGAGCAGTACTTC. As protein: CASSPQPGQGSYEQYF.